What follows describes a single TCR beta chain. This record comes from a study of blood T cell repertoires in COVID-19. At the level of the study: Samples of COVID-19 (acute and convalescent) were obtained from the United States, Italy and Spain. The cDNA or gDNA used as material had been derived from T cells, B-cell-depleted T cells, or PBMCs.

Losses at the gene ends were 5 bases for V and 6 bases for J; bases not matched to a gene: 10. Germline CDR1 reads PRHDT; CDR2 reads FYEKMQ (reference sequence). The length of the CDR3 is 15 residues. Original processing methods: Estimation of nucleated cell counts was performed using reference gene primer amplification. Only in-frame clones appear in the TCRdb table, and some are missing; sequencing was by immunoSEQ multiplex PCR. The DNA gave D and trimming, while V, J and clone size come from that table. The table lists 200,000 or so clones, 79% of them singletons. The genes are TRBV13 and TRBJ2-3; 8 positions agree with TRBD1. The sequence was obtained from a man between 60 and 75 years old with active or convalescent COVID-19. The sample comprised peripheral blood. The CDR3 here is CASSLEQGAADTQYF. The CDR3 nucleotides read TGTGCCAGCAGCCTCGAGCAGGGGGCAGCGGATACGCAGTATTTT.